This is a list of T cell receptor beta chains from one sample in a study of shared clonotypes between healthy human individuals. Data came from immunoSEQ multiplex PCR; TCRdb stores just in-frame clones and leaves some out. The sample lists 400,000 to 500,000 clones; about three quarters were seen once. Sample: PBMCs. Receptors were obtained from a middle-aged woman in good health. Some clones in this sample may be carry-over from other donors' samples. The CDR3 runs from the conserved cysteine through the conserved F or W. D genes are given only for firm matches. Clone size is given for some rows only: seen once, a few or many times, or a class if the clone is expanded.

TRBV28	-	once	TRBJ1-4	16	TGTGCCAGCAGTTTAAGGGACGCTGCAGTTAATGAAAAACTGTTTTTT	CASSLRDAAVNEKLFF
TRBV6-6	TRBD1	-	TRBJ2-2	15	TGTGCCAGCAGATCGGACAGGGGAAGGACCGGGGAGCTGTTTTTT	CASRSDRGRTGELFF
TRBV9	-	-	TRBJ2-2	17	TGTGCCAGCAGCGTAGGACAGAAGCTGATGAACACCGGGGAGCTGTTTTTT	CASSVGQKLMNTGELFF
TRBV5-1	-	-	TRBJ1-1	13	TGCGCCAGCAGCTTGGGACAGGCTGATGAAGCTTTCTTT	CASSLGQADEAFF
TRBV29-1	TRBD1	-	TRBJ1-5	13	TGCAGCGCCCGGACAGGGGAGGATCAGCCCCAGCATTTT	CSARTGEDQPQHF
TRBV10-3	TRBD2	-	TRBJ2-2	14	TGTGCCATCAGTGGACTAGCGGGAACCGGGGAGCTGTTTTTT	CAISGLAGTGELFF
TRBV7-3	TRBD2	-	TRBJ2-5	15	TGTGCCAGCAGCCCCTCGGGGGGGGTCGGAGAGACCCAGTACTTC	CASSPSGGVGETQYF
TRBV15	TRBD2	-	TRBJ2-5	15	TGTGCCACCAGCATGAGCCTAGCGGGAGCGAAGACCCAGTACTTC	CATSMSLAGAKTQYF
TRBV6-1	TRBD1	-	TRBJ1-2	15	TGTGCCAGCAGTGAAGCGACAGGGCCTCACTATGGCTACACCTTC	CASSEATGPHYGYTF
TRBV10-2	TRBD1	-	TRBJ2-7	16	TGCGCCAGCAGTGAGTGGGGTTTGGCAGGGGGTGGGGAGCAGTACTTC	CASSEWGLAGGGEQYF
TRBV9	-	-	TRBJ2-1	12	TGTGCCAGCAGCCGGGACGGAGGTGAGCAGTTCTTC	CASSRDGGEQFF
TRBV5-1	TRBD1	many	TRBJ2-1	15	TGCGCCAGCTTACCCGGGACAGGAGACTACAATGAGCAGTTCTTC	CASLPGTGDYNEQFF
TRBV27	TRBD1	few	TRBJ2-7	15	TGTGCCAGCAGCCTAGTGCCTACAGGGGTGGGCGAGCAGTACTTC	CASSLVPTGVGEQYF
TRBV28	TRBD2	many	TRBJ2-1	15	TGTGCCAGCAGGGCTAGCGGGAGCTCCTACAATGAGCAGTTCTTC	CASRASGSSYNEQFF
TRBV19	TRBD1	-	TRBJ1-2	15	TGTGCCAGTAACCAACGACCGGGACAGGCATTTGGCTACACCTTC	CASNQRPGQAFGYTF
TRBV2	-	many	TRBJ2-7	12	TGTGCCAGCAGTGAAGGGGCTACGTCGCAGTACTTC	CASSEGATSQYF
TRBV5-4	-	-	TRBJ1-1	14	TGTGCCAGCAGCTCCACCGGGACACGAATTGAAGCTTTCTTT	CASSSTGTRIEAFF
TRBV6-5	-	-	TRBJ1-2	13	TGTGCCAGCAGTCTTGACAGAAACTATGGCCACACCTTC	CASSLDRNYGHTF
TRBV7-8	TRBD2	-	TRBJ2-3	15	TGTGCCAGCAGCGACACTAGCGTGGGCACAGATACGCAGTATTTT	CASSDTSVGTDTQYF
TRBV19	-	-	TRBJ1-3	14	TGTGCCAGTAGGGGATCTTACTCTGGAAACACCATATATTTT	CASRGSYSGNTIYF
TRBV6-6	-	-	TRBJ2-5	13	TGTGCCAGCAGTTACGGGGTTGGGGAGACCCAGTACTTC	CASSYGVGETQYF
TRBV2	-	-	TRBJ2-7	13	TGTGCCACCCGACCGCTCGGGATCTACGAGCAGTACTTC	CATRPLGIYEQYF
TRBV19	-	-	TRBJ1-1	13	TGTGCCAGTAGTATGATCGCAGGGACTGAAGCTTTCTTT	CASSMIAGTEAFF